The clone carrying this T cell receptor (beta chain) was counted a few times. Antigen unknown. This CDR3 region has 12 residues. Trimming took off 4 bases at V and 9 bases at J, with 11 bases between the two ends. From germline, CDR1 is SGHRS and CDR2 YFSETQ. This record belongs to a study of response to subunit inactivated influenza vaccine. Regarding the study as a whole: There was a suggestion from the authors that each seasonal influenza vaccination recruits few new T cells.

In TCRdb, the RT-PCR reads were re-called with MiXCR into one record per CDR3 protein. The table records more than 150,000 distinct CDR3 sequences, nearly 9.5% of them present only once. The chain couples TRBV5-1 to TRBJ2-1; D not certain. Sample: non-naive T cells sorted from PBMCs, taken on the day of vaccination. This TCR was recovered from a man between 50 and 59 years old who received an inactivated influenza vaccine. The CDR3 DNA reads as TGCGCCAGCAGCCCGAGACTGGCTGAGCAGTTCTTC. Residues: CASSPRLAEQFF.